What follows are 4 T cell receptor beta chains derived from one specimen sequenced in a study of cytomegalovirus exposure and HLA in healthy donors. It was with 60 Vbeta and 13 Jbeta primers that the PCR ran. This table comes from immunoSEQ multiplex PCR, and its TCRdb copy is limited to in-frame clones, with some not included. The sample holds about 110,000 clones, roughly 85% seen once. The sample comprised PBMCs. These receptors came from a woman between 40 and 50 years old in good health and CMV-seronegative.

On this clone: Other DNA variants within this sample encode the same CDR3. This chain joins TRBV5-4 and TRBJ2-7; tentative D call: TRBD2 (6 bases). Germline V CDR1 and CDR2: SGHNT, YYREEE (reference sequence). This CDR3 is built from 13 residues. Trimming stripped 4 bases from V and 2 bases from J, with 10 bases between. Here the CDR3 DNA reads TGTGCCAGCAGCCTCCGCGGGACCTACGAGCAGTACTTC. Translated, it gives CASSLRGTYEQYF.

The rearrangement joins TRBV21-1 to TRBJ1-2; TRBD1, the table's D call, lacks a check against the DNA. TRBV21-1 is an annotated pseudogene. The CDR3 runs 13 residues. The CDR3 here is CASSKEGKGGYTF. For the CDR3, the DNA is TGTGCCAGCAGCAAAGAGGGAAAGGGGGGCTACACCTTC.

V usage is TRBV5-4 and J usage is TRBJ2-2; 8 bases match TRBD1. The CDR3 is made up of 16 amino acids. V was clipped by 3 bases and J by 1 base; unmatched bases: 5. Germline V gene data show CDR1 as SGHNT and CDR2 as YYREEE (reference sequence). CDR3 DNA sequence: TGTGCCAGCAGCTCCTCAGGGGGCTTGAACACCGGGGAGCTGTTTTTT. Protein product: CASSSSGGLNTGELFF.

The rearrangement links TRBV11-3 to TRBJ2-1; unclear D gene. V gave up 0 bases and J gave up 7 bases, with 7 bases separating them. Germline V gene lookup returns CDR1 SGHNT and CDR2 YENEEA. There are 13 residues in the CDR3. This chain's CDR3 is CASSLDRYNEQFF. CDR3 bases: TGTGCCAGCAGCTTAGATCGGTATAATGAGCAGTTCTTC.